The clone carrying this T cell receptor beta chain was seen at least ten times. What it binds is not known. This record belongs to a study of CD8 T cells in ankylosing spondylitis. Whole-study findings and limits: A TCR beta motif made of several highly homologous variants seemed typical of ankylosing spondylitis blood. Prior work had noted some motif variants in reactive arthritis blood and synovial fluid.

With molecular barcodes, quantitative 5'-RACE was used to make the TCR beta libraries. TCRdb reprocessed the 5' RACE reads with MiXCR, giving one entry per CDR3 protein. The sample lists fewer than 650,000 distinct CDR3 sequences, more than 9.5% occurring once. Source material: blood, either unsorted or a sorted T cell fraction (not recorded which). This TCR was recovered from a male donor with ankylosing spondylitis.

The CDR3, as DNA: TGTGCCAGCAGCTACAGGGGTGGTGGCACTGAAGCTTTCTTT. It encodes CASSYRGGGTEAFF. This rearrangement joins TRBV27 to TRBJ1-1; 7 bases fit TRBD1. Germline V gives CDR1 MNHEY, CDR2 SMNVEV (reference sequence). Germline trimming cut 6 bases from V and 4 bases from J; bases unmatched to any gene: 8. This CDR3 spans 14 amino acids.